The clone carrying this T cell receptor beta chain has just a few counts. Its antigen is unknown. The source of the sample is a study of cytomegalovirus exposure and HLA in healthy donors. Overall study findings and caveats: The only immune exposure information that was available was CMV serostatus.

Germline V gene data show CDR1 as MNHNY and CDR2 as SVGAGI (reference sequence). With V trimmed by 5 bases and J by 8 bases, 4 bases remained unmatched. The CDR3 totals 12 residues. The PCR had 60 Vbeta and 13 Jbeta primers. Assay used: immunoSEQ multiplex PCR; TCRdb lists only in-frame clones, some missing. The sample records about 130,000 clones, around 67% being singletons. This TCR derives from a man between 18 and 35 years old in good health and CMV-seropositive. The genes are TRBV6-6 and TRBJ2-7, with TRBD1 identical over 9 bases. Sequencing was done on a sample of PBMCs. The CDR3 is CASSVTGGKQYF. The CDR3 bases are TGTGCCAGCAGTGTGACAGGGGGGAAGCAGTACTTC.